This T cell receptor (beta chain) was found in a study of T-cell reconstitution after alpha-beta-depleted transplantation in children. Study findings and constraints: About two months after transplant, alpha-beta T cells reportedly came from several hundred expanded graft clones.

On this clonotype itself: Its antigen is currently unknown.

The authors prepared the TCRbeta library with unique molecular identifiers. MiXCR was run by TCRdb on the PCR reads, yielding one entry per CDR3 protein. The sample consists of about 420,000 distinct CDR3 sequences, around 15% of them appearing once. The source is a boy in the first two years of life who had a stem cell transplant for Wiskott-Aldrich syndrome, so the T cells may come from the graft donor. This specimen was PBMCs, mostly from graft donor cells, taken 360 days after TCRalphabeta/CD19-depleted stem cell transplant.

The chain's CDR3 is CAISERGRGASEQYF. The CDR3 DNA sequence: TGTGCCATCAGTGAACGCGGCAGGGGTGCTAGCGAGCAGTACTTC. The V and J genes are TRBV10-3 and TRBJ2-7; D possibly corresponds to TRBD1 (6 bases). Trimming left V 3 bases short and J 6 bases short, with 18 bases between. The CDR3 consists of 15 residues. Germline values: CDR1 ENHRY, CDR2 SYGVKD.